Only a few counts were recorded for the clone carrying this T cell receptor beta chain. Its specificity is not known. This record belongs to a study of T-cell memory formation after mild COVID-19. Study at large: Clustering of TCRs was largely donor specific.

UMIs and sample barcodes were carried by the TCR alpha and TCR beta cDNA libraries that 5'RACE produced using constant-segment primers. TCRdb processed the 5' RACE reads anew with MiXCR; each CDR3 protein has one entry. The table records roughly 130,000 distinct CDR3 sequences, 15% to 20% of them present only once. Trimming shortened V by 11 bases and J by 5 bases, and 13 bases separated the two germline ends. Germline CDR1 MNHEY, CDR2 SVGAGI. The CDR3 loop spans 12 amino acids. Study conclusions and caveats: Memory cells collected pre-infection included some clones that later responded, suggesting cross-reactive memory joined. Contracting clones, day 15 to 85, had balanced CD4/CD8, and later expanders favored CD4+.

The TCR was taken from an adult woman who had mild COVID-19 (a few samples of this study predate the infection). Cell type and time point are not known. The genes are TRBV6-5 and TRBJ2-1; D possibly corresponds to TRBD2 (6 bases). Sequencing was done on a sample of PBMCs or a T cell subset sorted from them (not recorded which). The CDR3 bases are TGTGCCGTAGAGGGACTTAACAATGAGCAGTTCTTC. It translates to CAVEGLNNEQFF.